The T cell receptor delta chain under discussion was sequenced for a study of gamma-delta T cells after stem cell transplantation. Germline V gene data show CDR1 as GEAIGNYY and CDR2 as EKD. The length of the CDR3 is 21 residues. TCRdb re-called the RT-PCR reads with CATT. The sample records about 5,700 delta-chain clones, around 2% being singletons. As regards this clone: The junction does not match germline at one end; this may be a read error.

The rearrangement joins TRDV2 to TRDJ3, with TRDD3 matching over 10 bases. The clonotype comes from a human donor. It is not recorded whose cells these are; they may come from a transplant donor. The specimen was gamma-delta T cells. The DNA for the CDR3 is TGTGCCTGTGACAGGGTACTGGGGGATCACACCATCCTGGGCGACACCCGACAGGTGTTTTTC. It specifies CACDRVLGDHTILGDTRQVFF.